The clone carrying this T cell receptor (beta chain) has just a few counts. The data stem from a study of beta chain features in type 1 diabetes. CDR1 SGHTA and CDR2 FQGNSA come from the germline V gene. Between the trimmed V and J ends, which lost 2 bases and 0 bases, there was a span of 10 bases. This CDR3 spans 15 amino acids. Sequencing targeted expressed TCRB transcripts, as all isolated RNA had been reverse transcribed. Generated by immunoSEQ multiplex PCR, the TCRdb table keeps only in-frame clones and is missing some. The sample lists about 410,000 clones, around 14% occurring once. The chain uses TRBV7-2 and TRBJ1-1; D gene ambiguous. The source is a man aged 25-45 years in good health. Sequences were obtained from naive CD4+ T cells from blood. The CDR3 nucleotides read TGTGCCAGCAGCTTAAGTGGACGGATGAACACTGAAGCTTTCTTT. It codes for CASSLSGRMNTEAFF.